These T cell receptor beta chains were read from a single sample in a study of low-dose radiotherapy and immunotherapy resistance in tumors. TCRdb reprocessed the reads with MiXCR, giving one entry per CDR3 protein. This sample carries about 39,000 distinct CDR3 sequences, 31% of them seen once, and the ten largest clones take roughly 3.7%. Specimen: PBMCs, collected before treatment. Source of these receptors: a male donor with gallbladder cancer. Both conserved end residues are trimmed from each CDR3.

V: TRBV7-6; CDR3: ASSSSTAGETQY
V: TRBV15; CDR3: ATSRMYTDTQY
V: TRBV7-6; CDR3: ASSSPPGQGGTGELF
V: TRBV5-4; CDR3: ASSSGGEQY
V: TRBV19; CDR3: ASRRLAGGDYEQY
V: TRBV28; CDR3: ASSYLRGGREQF
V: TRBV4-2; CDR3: ASSPDTTNEKLF
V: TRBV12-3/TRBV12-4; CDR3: ASSPRAGVKSYEQY
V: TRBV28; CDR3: ASSSNQGYYNEQF
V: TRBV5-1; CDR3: ASSEGTGSDEQF
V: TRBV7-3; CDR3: ASSLGSGAPLETQY
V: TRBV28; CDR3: ASSFQPPPYEQY
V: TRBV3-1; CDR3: ASSQAIAPAQF
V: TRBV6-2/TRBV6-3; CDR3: ASSRPGTGVDEQF
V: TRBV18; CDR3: ASSPMQDTEAF
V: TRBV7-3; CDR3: ASSVTGNTGELF
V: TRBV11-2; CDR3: ASSLIRVSSGELF
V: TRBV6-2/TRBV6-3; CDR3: ASSDTWEGPGGYT
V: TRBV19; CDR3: ASSKKDSYEQY
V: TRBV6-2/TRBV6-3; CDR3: ASSYGGGNQPQH
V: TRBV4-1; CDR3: ASSNRGTGANVLT
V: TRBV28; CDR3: ASSLPGAYGYT
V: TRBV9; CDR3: ASSKRQGLTYEQY
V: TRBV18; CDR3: ASSPAGNYEQY
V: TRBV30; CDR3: ALAGPNTGELF
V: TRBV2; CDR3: ASRTDSTDTQY
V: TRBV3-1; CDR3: ASRTTSGGSYNEQF
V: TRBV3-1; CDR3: ASSQLQETQY
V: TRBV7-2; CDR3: ASSSGQGYQPQH
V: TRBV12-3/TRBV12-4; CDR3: ASSLGYGYT
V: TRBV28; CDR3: ASSLEGTGELF
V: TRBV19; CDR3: ASSPGGIDTGELF
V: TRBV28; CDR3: ASSPGVRDILVVAYEQY
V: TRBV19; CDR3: ATQDRGRYPYEQY
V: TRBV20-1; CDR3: SARDLQRGLDEQY
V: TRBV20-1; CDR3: SARLAGLDNSPLH
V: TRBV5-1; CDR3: ASSSSLGVAEQF
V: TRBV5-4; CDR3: ASSPRGGNTGELF
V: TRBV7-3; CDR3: ASSLSGRPDNEQY
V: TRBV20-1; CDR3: SARETEIQETQY
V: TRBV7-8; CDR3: ASSAGLLSYEQY
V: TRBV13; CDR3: ASSLLGTYEQY